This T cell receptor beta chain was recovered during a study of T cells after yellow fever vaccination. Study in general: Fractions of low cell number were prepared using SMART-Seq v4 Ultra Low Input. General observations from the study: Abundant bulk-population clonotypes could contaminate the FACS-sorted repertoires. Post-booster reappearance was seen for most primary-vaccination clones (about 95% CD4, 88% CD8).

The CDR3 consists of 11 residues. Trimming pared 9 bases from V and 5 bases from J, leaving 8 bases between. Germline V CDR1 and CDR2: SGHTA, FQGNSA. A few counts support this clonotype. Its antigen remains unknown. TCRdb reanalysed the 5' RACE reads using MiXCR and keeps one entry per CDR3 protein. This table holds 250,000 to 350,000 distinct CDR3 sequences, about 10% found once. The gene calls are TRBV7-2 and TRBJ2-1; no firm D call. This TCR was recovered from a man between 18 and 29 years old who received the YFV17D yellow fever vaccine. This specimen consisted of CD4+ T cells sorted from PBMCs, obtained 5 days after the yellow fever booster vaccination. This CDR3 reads CASGRHNEQFF. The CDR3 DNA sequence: TGTGCCAGTGGACGGCACAATGAGCAGTTCTTC.